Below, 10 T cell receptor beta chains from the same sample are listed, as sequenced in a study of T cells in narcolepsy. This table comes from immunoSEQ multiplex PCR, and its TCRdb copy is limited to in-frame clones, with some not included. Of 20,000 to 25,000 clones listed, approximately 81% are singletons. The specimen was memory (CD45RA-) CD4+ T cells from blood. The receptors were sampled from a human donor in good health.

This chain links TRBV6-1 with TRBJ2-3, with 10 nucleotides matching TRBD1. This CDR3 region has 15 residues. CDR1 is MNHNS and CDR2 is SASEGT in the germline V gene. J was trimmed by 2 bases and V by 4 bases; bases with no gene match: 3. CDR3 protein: CASSATGGHTDTQYF. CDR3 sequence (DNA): TGTGCCAGCAGTGCGACAGGGGGCCACACAGATACGCAGTATTTT.

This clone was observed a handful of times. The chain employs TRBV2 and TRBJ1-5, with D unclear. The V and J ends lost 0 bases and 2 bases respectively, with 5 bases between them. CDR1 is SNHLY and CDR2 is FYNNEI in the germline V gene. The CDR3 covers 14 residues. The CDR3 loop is CASSEALGNQPQHF. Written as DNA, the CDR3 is TGTGCCAGCAGTGAAGCGCTTGGCAATCAGCCCCAGCATTTT. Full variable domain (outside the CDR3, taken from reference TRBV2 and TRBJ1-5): EPEVTQTPSHQVTQMGQEVILRCVPISNHLYFYWYRQILGQKVEFLVSFYNNEISEKSEIFDDQFSVERPDGSNFTLKIRSTKLEDSAMYFCASSEALGNQPQHFGDGTRLSIL.

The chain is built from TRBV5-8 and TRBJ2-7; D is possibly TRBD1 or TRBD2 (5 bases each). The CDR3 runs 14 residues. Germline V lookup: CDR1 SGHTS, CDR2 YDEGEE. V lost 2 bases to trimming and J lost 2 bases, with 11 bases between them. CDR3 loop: CASSLPGTTYEQYF. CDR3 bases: TGTGCCAGCAGCTTACCCGGGACCACCTACGAGCAGTACTTC.

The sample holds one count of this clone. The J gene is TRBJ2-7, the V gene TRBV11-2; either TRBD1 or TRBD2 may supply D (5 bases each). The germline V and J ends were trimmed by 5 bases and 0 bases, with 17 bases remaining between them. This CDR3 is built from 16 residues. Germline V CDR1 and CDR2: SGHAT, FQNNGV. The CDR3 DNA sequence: TGTGCCAGCAGCGCCCTAAGGCAGGGAGACTCCTACGAGCAGTACTTC. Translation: CASSALRQGDSYEQYF.

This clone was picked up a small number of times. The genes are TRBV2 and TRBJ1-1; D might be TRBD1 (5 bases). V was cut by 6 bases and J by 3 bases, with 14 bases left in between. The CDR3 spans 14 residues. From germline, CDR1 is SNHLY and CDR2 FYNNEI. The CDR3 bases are TGTGCCAGCAGGAGGGAGGGGCTGGACACTGAAGCTTTCTTT. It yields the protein CASRREGLDTEAFF.

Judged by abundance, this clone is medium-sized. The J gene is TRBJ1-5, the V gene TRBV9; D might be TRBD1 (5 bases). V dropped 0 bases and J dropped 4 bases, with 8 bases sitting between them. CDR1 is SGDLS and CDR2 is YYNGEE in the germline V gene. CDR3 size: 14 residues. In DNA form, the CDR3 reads TGTGCCAGCAGCGTAGCTGGGGGGAATCAGCCCCAGCATTTT. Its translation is CASSVAGGNQPQHF.

The CDR3 DNA sequence: TGTGCCAGCAGCCCGGCTGGGGGGGGGCTTGTCTCTGGAAACACCATATATTTT. Its translation is CASSPAGGGLVSGNTIYF. The V and J genes are TRBV7-8 and TRBJ1-3; D possibly corresponds to TRBD1 (6 bases). V was clipped by 5 bases and J by 0 bases, with 20 bases between them. Per germline, CDR1 SGHVS and CDR2 FQNEAQ. The CDR3 loop spans 18 amino acids. The full variable domain, in which reference TRBV7-8 and TRBJ1-3 provide the parts outside the CDR3, is GAGVSQSPRYKVAKRGQDVALRCDPISGHVSLFWYQQALGQGPEFLTYFQNEAQLDKSGLPSDRFFAERPEGSVSTLKIQRTQQEDSAVYLCASSPAGGGLVSGNTIYFGEGSWLTVV.

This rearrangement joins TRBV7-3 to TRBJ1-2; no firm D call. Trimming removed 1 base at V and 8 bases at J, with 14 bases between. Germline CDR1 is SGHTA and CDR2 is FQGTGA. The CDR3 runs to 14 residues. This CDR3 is CASSLKAGFSGYTF. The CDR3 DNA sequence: TGTGCCAGCAGCTTAAAGGCCGGATTTTCAGGCTACACCTTC.

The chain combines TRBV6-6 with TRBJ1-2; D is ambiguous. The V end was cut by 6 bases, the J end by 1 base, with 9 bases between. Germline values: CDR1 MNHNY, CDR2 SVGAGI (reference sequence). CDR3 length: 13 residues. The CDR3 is CASRQKLNYGYTF. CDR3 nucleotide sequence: TGTGCCAGCAGACAGAAACTTAACTATGGCTACACCTTC.

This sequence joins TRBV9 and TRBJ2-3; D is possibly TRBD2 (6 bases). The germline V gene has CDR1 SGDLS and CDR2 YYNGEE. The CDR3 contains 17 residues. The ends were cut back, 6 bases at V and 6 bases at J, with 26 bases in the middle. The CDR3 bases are TGTGCCAGCAAACGCCGGCCAATGGGAGGAGCTCGGGATACGCAGTATTTT. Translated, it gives CASKRRPMGGARDTQYF.